One sample yielded the 20 T cell receptor beta chains listed below, sequenced in a study of blood T cells in healthy people across ages. A second PCR, run for roughly 7 to 12 cycles, used a sample-barcoded 5' primer plus a J-beta primer mix. One entry per CDR3 protein, called by TCRdb with MiXCR from the 5' RACE reads. The profile shows just under 900,000 distinct CDR3 sequences, 25% to 35% of them singletons. The specimen sequenced was blood. These TCRs come from a woman older than 75 in good health.

This clonotype was seen at least ten times. CDR3 in amino acids: CASFARGPSLYGYTF. The CDR3, as DNA: TGTGCCAGCTTCGCAAGGGGGCCGTCCCTCTATGGCTACACCTTC. This chain uses TRBV7-2 with TRBJ1-2; TRBD1 matches at 7 bases. Per germline, CDR1 SGHTA and CDR2 FQGNSA. V shed 8 bases and J 4 bases; nucleotides not matched to a gene: 13. The CDR3 is made up of 15 amino acids.

In its sample, this clonotype was seen many times. This sequence joins TRBV18 and TRBJ2-5, with D unresolved. V lost 4 bases and J lost 4, with 16 bases in between. Germline CDR1 KGHSH, CDR2 LQKENI. The CDR3 is 15 residues long. For the CDR3, the DNA is TGTGCCAGCTCACAGGGCAGTCTGAGAGGAGAGACCCAGTACTTC. It specifies CASSQGSLRGETQYF.

This clonotype was picked up many times. This chain connects TRBV27 to TRBJ2-3; 8 bases are a match to TRBD1. The CDR3 totals 15 residues. The germline CDR1 and CDR2 sequences are MNHEY and SMNVEV (reference sequence). The trim removed 7 bases at V and 3 bases at J, leaving 9 bases unmatched. The CDR3, as DNA: TGTGCCAGCAATACTCGCAGGGGGCGTACAGATACGCAGTATTTT. Encoded protein: CASNTRRGRTDTQYF.

The genes are TRBV4-2 and TRBJ2-7; possible D gene TRBD2, 5 bases. Germline CDR1 and CDR2: LGHNA and YNFKEQ. V lost 0 bases and J 7 bases, leaving 19 bases between the germline ends. CDR3 length: 16 residues. This CDR3 is CASSQDPPSSYNEQYF. For the CDR3, the DNA is TGTGCCAGCAGCCAAGATCCTCCTAGCAGTTACAATGAGCAGTACTTC.

This clonotype was detected only a few times. The chain's CDR3 is CASSLTGGLDKNIQYF. DNA for the CDR3: TGTGCCAGCAGCTTAACAGGGGGTTTGGACAAAAACATTCAGTACTTC. The chain has TRBV5-6 and TRBJ2-4, with TRBD1 matching over 8 bases. V was pared by 2 bases and J by 3 bases, with 7 bases of the junction left unmatched. Germline loops: CDR1 SGHDT, CDR2 YYEEEE. The CDR3 totals 16 residues.

The chain is built from TRBV29-1 and TRBJ1-2; 10 bases align to TRBD1. CDR1 is SQVTM, CDR2 ANQGSEA, per germline. J lost 2 bases, V lost 7 bases, and 4 bases had no gene match. The CDR3 covers 13 residues. Here the CDR3 reads CSAGTGVNYGYTF. In nucleotides, the CDR3 is TGCAGCGCTGGGACAGGGGTCAACTATGGCTACACCTTC.

This rearrangement joins TRBV28 to TRBJ2-1; 9 nucleotides agree with TRBD1. The germline V gene has CDR1 MDHEN and CDR2 SYDVKM. The length of the CDR3 is 17 residues. The junction had 11 bases not matched to a gene; V was cut back by 8 bases and J by 0 bases. CDR3 protein: CASRGQGTPASYNEQFF. CDR3 coding DNA: TGTGCCAGCCGGGGACAGGGCACCCCAGCCTCCTACAATGAGCAGTTCTTC.

Ten or more counts support this clonotype. This sequence joins TRBV5-1 and TRBJ2-5, with TRBD2 matching 11 bases. The J segment lost 0 bases and the V segment lost 0 bases, leaving 4 bases of the junction unmatched. This CDR3 has 17 residues. CDR1 is SGHRS, CDR2 YFSETQ, per germline. DNA for the CDR3: TGCGCCAGCAGCTTGGCCCTAGCGGGGGGCGACCAAGAGACCCAGTACTTC. It yields the protein CASSLALAGGDQETQYF. Combining the CDR3 with reference TRBV5-1 and TRBJ2-5 gives the whole variable domain KAGVTQTPRYLIKTRGQQVTLSCSPISGHRSVSWYQQTPGQGLQFLFEYFSETQRNKGNFPGRFSGRQFSNSRSEMNVSTLELGDSALYLCASSLALAGGDQETQYFGPGTRLLVL.

V and J are TRBV6-2 or TRBV6-3 and TRBJ1-2; D is unclear. This CDR3 has 11 amino acids. Per germline, CDR1 MNHEY and CDR2 SVGEGT. V lost 2 bases and J lost 7, with 5 bases in between. In DNA, the CDR3 is TGTGCCAGCAGTTACCCACCTGGCTACACCTTC. It specifies CASSYPPGYTF.

Ten or more counts support this clonotype. This sequence joins TRBV6-7 and TRBJ2-4, with D possibly called TRBD1 or TRBD2 (6 bases each). TRBV6-7 is filed as an ORF, its function uncertain. The CDR3 covers 16 residues. Deletions cut 0 bases from V and 3 bases from J, with 12 bases between. In DNA form, the CDR3 reads TGTGCCAGCAGTTACTCGGTCAGGGGAGGCAAAAACATTCAGTACTTC. It codes for CASSYSVRGGKNIQYF.

J is TRBJ1-2 and V is TRBV5-6; D not resolved. Deletions cut 2 bases from V and 8 bases from J, with 10 bases between. CDR3 length: 12 residues. CDR1 is SGHDT, CDR2 YYEEEE, per germline. The CDR3 nucleotides read TGTGCCAGCAGCTTCACGGATGGGGGCTACACCTTC. Its translation: CASSFTDGGYTF.

A few counts support this clonotype. The chain is built from TRBV11-2 and TRBJ2-3; TRBD1 agrees at 7 bases. The trim removed 4 bases at V and 6 bases at J, leaving 7 bases unmatched. The CDR3 runs 14 residues. Germline V gene data show CDR1 as SGHAT and CDR2 as FQNNGV. The CDR3 nucleotides read TGTGCCAGCAGCTGCTACAGGGGATGGGATACGCAGTATTTT. Protein sequence: CASSCYRGWDTQYF.

The chain employs TRBV27 and TRBJ1-6; D is unclear. V lost 3 bases and J lost 0, with 18 bases in between. Germline V gene lookup returns CDR1 MNHEY and CDR2 SMNVEV (reference sequence). The CDR3 runs 19 residues. The CDR3, as DNA: TGTGCCAGCAGTTTCCGGTTAACAAGATCGAGCTCCTATAATTCACCCCTCCACTTT. Translation gives CASSFRLTRSSSYNSPLHF.

This clonotype was counted once. The J gene is TRBJ2-5, the V gene TRBV29-1; 10 positions match TRBD2. The assigned J gene may be wrong: the sequence end matches TRBJ2-7 better. Germline V gene data show CDR1 as SQVTM and CDR2 as ANQGSEA. This CDR3 has 13 amino acids. CDR3 DNA sequence: TGCAGCGTTGAGGCTAGCGGGAGAAACGAGCAGTACTTC. It is translated as CSVEASGRNEQYF.

This clonotype was seen at least ten times. The chain recombines TRBV27 with TRBJ1-2, with a tentative D call TRBD1 (5 bases). Germline V gene sequence: CDR1 MNHEY, CDR2 SMNVEV (reference sequence). This CDR3 comprises 15 residues. Trimming took 3 bases from V and 0 from J, leaving 11 bases between them. The chain's CDR3 is CASSFGGSANYGYTF. The CDR3 DNA follows: TGTGCCAGCAGTTTTGGGGGAAGCGCTAACTATGGCTACACCTTC.

The chain combines TRBV9 with TRBJ1-1; no clear D gene. This CDR3 has 13 residues. V was pared by 4 bases and J by 1 base, with 8 bases between. Per the germline V gene, CDR1 is SGDLS and CDR2 is YYNGEE. DNA for the CDR3: TGTGCCAGCAGCAACCAAAGGAACACTGAAGCTTTCTTT. It codes for CASSNQRNTEAFF.

This clonotype showed up many times. The chain is built from TRBV29-1 and TRBJ2-1; D gene ambiguous. Germline V CDR1 and CDR2: SQVTM, ANQGSEA. The germline V and J ends were trimmed by 4 bases and 0 bases, with 4 bases remaining between them. This CDR3 has 12 residues. The CDR3 DNA is TGCAGCGTTGTACTCTCCTACAATGAGCAGTTCTTC. This encodes CSVVLSYNEQFF.

This clonotype showed up just a few times. This may be a read error, as it is one base from a much larger clone. This chain connects TRBV10-3 to TRBJ1-2, with 9 bases fitting TRBD1. CDR3 length: 13 residues. Germline V gives CDR1 ENHRY, CDR2 SYGVKD. The CDR3 reads CASSDGTGPGYTF. In nucleotides, the CDR3 is TGTGCCAGCAGTGACGGGACAGGGCCCGGCTACACCTTC.

In regard to this clonotype: Relative to the germline gene, one junction end is altered; a read error may explain this. The chain employs TRBV20-1 and TRBJ2-2; 13 bases match TRBD2. Germline assignment: CDR1 DFQATT and CDR2 SNEGSKA (reference sequence). The CDR3 runs 17 residues. The CDR3 sequence is CSAKGLAGRTNTGEPFF. CDR3 DNA: TGCAGTGCCAAGGGACTAGCGGGGAGAACGAACACCGGGGAGCCGTTTTTT.

Ten or more counts support this clonotype. The CDR3 DNA follows: TGCAGTGCTTTACGTCCCCCGGGGGCAAGGACAGATACGCAGTATTTT. Amino acid sequence: CSALRPPGARTDTQYF. The J gene is TRBJ2-3, the V gene TRBV20-1; tentatively, D is TRBD1 or TRBD2 (6 bases each). The V and J ends lost 5 bases and 3 bases respectively, with 21 bases between them. This CDR3 is built from 16 residues. Germline V CDR1 and CDR2: DFQATT, SNEGSKA (reference sequence).